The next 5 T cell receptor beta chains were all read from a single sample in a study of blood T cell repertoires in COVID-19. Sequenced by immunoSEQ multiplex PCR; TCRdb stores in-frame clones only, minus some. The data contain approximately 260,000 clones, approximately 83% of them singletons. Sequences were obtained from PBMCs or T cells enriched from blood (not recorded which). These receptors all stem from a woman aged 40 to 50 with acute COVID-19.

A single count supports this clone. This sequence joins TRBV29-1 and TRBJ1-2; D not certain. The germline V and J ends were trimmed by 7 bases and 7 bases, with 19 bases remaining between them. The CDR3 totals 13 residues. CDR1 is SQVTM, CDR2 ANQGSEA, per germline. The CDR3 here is CSAHGTSVSGYTF. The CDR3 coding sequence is TGCAGCGCCCATGGTACCTCGGTGAGTGGCTACACCTTC.

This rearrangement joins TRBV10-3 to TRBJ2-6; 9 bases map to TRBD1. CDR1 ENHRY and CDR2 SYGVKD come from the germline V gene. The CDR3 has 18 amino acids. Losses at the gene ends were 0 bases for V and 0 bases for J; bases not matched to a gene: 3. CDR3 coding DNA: TGTGCCATCAGTGAGTCGGGACAGGGATTCTCTGGGGCCAACGTCCTGACTTTC. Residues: CAISESGQGFSGANVLTF.

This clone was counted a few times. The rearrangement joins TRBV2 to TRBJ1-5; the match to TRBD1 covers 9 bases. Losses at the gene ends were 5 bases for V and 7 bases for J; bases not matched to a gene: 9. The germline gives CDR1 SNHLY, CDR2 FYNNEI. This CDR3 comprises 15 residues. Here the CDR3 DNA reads TGTGCCAGCAGTTATCGGACAGGGGAGGTCCAGCCCCAGCATTTT. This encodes CASSYRTGEVQPQHF.

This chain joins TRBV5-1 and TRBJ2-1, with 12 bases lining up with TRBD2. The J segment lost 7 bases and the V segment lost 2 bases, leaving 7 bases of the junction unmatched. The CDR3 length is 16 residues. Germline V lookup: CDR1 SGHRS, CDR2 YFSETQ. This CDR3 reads CASSFRLAGVLNEQFF. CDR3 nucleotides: TGCGCCAGCAGCTTCCGACTAGCGGGAGTATTGAATGAGCAGTTCTTC.

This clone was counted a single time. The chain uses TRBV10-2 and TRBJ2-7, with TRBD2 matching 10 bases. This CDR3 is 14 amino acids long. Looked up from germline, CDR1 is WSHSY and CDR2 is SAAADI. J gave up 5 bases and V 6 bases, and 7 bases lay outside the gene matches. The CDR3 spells CASRGAGGPDEQYF. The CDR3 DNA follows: TGCGCCAGCAGAGGAGCGGGAGGGCCAGACGAGCAGTACTTC.